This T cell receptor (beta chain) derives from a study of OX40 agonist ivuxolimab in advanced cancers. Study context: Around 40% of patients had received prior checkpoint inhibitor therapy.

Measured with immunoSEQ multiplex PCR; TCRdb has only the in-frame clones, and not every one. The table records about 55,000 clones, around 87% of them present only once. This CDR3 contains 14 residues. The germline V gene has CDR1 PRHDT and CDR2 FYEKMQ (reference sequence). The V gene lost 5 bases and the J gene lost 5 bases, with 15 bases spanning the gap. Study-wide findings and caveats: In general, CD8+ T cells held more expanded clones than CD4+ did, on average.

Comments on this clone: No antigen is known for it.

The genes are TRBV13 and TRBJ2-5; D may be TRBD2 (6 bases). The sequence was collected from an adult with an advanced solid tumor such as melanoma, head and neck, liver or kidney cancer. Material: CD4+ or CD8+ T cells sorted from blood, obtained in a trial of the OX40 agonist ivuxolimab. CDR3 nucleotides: TGTGCCAGCAGCATTGCGGGATGGAGGGAGACCCAGTACTTC. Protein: CASSIAGWRETQYF.